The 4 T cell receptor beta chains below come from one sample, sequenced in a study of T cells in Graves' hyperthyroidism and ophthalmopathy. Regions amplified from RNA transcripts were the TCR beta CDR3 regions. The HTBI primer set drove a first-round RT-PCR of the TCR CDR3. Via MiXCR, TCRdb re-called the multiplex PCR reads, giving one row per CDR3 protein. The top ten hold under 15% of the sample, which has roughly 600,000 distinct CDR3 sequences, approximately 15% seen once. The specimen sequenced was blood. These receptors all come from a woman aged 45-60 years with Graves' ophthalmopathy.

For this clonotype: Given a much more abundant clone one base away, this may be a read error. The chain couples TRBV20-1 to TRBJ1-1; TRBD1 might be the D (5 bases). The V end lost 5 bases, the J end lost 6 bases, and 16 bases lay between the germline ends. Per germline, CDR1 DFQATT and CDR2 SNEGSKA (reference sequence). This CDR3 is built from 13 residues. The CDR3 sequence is CSAFIGADAEAFF. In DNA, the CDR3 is TGCAGTGCTTTCATAGGGGCGGACGCTGAAGCTTTCTTT.

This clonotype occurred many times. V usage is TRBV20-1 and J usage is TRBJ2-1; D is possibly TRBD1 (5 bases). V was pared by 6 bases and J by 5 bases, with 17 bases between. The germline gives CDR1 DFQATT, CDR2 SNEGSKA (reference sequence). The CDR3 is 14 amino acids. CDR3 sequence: CSAISTGTNNEQFF. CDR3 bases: TGCAGTGCCATATCAACAGGCACGAACAATGAGCAGTTCTTC.

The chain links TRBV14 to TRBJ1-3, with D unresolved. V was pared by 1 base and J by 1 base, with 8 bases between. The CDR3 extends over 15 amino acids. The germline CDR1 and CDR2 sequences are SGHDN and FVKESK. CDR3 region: CASSQVSGSGNTIYF. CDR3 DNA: TGTGCCAGCAGCCAAGTCTCGGGGTCTGGAAACACCATATATTTT.

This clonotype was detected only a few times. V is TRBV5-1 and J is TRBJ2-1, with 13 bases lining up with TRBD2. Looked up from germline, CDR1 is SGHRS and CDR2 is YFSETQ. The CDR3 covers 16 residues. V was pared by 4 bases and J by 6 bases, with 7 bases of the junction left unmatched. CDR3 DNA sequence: TGCGCCAGCAGCCCAACTAGCGGGAGGGCCCTCAATGAGCAGTTCTTC. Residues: CASSPTSGRALNEQFF.